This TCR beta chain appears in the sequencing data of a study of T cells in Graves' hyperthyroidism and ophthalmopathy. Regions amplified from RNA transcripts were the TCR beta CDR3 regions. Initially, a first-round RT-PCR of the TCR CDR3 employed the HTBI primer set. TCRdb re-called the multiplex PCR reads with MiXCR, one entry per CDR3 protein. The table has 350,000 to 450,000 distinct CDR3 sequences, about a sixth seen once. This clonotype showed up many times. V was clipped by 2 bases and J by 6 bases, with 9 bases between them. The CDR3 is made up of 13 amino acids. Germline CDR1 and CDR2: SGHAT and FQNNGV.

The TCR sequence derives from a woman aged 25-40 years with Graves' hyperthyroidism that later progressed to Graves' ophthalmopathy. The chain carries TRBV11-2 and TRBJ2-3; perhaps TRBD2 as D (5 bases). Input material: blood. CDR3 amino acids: CASSLWGADTQYF. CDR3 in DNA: TGTGCCAGCAGCTTATGGGGAGCGGATACGCAGTATTTT.